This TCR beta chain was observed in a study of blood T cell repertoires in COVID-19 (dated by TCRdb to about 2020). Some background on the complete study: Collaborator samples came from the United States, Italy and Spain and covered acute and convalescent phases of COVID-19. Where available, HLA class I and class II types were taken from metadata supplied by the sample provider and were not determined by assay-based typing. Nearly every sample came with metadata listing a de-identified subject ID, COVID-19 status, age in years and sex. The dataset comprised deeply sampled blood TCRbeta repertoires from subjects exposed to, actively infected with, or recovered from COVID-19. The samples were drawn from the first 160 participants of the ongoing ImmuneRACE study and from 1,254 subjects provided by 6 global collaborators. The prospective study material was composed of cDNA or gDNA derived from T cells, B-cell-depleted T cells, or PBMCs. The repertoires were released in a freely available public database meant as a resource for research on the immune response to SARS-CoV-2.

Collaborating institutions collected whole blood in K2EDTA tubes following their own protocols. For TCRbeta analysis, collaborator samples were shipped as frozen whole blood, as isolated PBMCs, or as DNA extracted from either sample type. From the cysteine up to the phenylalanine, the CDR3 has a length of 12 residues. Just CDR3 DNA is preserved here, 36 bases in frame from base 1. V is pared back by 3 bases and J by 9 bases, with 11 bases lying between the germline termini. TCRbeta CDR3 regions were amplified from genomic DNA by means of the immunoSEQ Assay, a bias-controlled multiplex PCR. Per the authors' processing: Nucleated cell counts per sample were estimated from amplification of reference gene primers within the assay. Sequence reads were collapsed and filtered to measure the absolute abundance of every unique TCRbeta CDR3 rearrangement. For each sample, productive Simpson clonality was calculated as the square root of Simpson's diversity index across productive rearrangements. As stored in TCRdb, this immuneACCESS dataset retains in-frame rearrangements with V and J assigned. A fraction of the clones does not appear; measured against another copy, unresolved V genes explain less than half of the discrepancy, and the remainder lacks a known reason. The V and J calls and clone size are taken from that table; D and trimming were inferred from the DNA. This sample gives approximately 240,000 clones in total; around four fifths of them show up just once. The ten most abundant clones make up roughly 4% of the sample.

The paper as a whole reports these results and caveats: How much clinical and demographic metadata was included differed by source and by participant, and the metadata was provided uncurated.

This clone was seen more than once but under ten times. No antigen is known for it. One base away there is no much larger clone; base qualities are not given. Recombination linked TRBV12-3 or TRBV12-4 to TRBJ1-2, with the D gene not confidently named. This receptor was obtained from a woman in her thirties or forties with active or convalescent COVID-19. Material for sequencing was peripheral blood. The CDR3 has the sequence CASSFSPERYTF. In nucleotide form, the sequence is TGTGCCAGCAGTTTTAGCCCAGAGCGCTACACCTTC.